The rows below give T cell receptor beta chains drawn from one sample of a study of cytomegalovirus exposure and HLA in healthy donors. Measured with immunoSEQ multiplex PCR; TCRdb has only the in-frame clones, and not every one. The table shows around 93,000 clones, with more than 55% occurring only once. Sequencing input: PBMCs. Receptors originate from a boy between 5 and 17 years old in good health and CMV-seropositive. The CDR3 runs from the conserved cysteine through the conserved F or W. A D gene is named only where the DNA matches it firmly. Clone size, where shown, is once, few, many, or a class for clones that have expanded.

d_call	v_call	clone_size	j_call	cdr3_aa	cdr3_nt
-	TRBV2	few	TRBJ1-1	CASSSHRNTEAFF	TGTGCCAGCAGTTCTCACAGGAACACTGAAGCTTTCTTT
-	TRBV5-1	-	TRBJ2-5	CASSLGAEESQYF	TGCGCCAGCAGCTTGGGTGCGGAGGAGTCCCAGTACTTC
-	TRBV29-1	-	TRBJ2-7	CSANGAFYEQYF	TGCAGCGCAAATGGAGCTTTCTACGAGCAGTACTTC
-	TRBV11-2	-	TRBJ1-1	CASSLGSGDTEAFF	TGTGCCAGCAGCTTAGGTTCCGGTGACACTGAAGCTTTCTTT
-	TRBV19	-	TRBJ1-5	CASSISVSNQPQHF	TGTGCCAGTAGTATATCAGTGAGCAATCAGCCCCAGCATTTT
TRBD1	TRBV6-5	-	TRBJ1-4	CASSRGQPNEKLFF	TGTGCCAGCAGCCGGGGACAGCCTAATGAAAAACTGTTTTTT
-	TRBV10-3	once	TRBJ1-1	CAISDELKTEAFF	TGTGCCATCAGTGATGAGTTGAAGACTGAAGCTTTCTTT
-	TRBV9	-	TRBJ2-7	CASSVGGALDEQYF	TGTGCCAGCAGCGTAGGAGGAGCTCTGGACGAGCAGTACTTC
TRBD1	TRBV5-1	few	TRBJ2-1	CASSLATGGHEQFF	TGCGCCAGCAGCTTGGCCACAGGGGGTCATGAGCAGTTCTTC
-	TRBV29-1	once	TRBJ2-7	CSVEDSVSSYEQYF	TGCAGCGTTGAAGATAGCGTATCCTCCTACGAGCAGTACTTC
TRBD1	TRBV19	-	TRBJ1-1	CASSPGTEYTEAFF	TGTGCCAGTAGCCCGGGGACAGAATACACTGAAGCTTTCTTT
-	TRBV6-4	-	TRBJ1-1	CASSVNPDTEAFF	TGTGCCAGCAGTGTTAACCCGGACACTGAAGCTTTCTTT
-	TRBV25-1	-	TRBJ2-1	CASSEGGYEQFF	TGTGCCAGCAGTGAAGGGGGCTATGAGCAGTTCTTC
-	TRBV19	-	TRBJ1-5	CASRSDRGFGNQPQHF	TGTGCCAGTAGATCGGATCGAGGGTTTGGCAATCAGCCCCAGCATTTT
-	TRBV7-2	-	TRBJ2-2	CASSLRVPTGGELFF	TGTGCCAGCAGCCTCCGGGTCCCGACTGGCGGGGAGCTGTTTTTT
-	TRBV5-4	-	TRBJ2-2	CASSSQNTGELFF	TGTGCCAGCAGCTCACAAAACACCGGGGAGCTGTTTTTT
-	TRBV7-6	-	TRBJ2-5	CASSATERGETQYF	TGTGCCAGCAGCGCGACAGAGAGGGGGGAGACCCAGTACTTC
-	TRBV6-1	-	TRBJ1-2	CASSEGAVTGYTF	TGTGCCAGCAGTGAAGGGGCTGTGACGGGCTACACCTTC
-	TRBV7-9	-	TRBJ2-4	CASSISTGLANIQYF	TGTGCCAGCAGCATTTCAACAGGGCTCGCAAACATTCAGTACTTC
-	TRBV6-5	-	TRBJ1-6	CASSSRTANSPLHF	TGTGCCAGCAGTTCGCGGACAGCTAATTCACCCCTCCACTTT
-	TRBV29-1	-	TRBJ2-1	CSVEGRAGDRAQFF	TGCAGCGTTGAAGGCAGGGCAGGGGATAGGGCCCAGTTCTTC
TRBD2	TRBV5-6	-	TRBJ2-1	CASSKGLAGSYNEQFF	TGTGCCAGCAGCAAGGGACTAGCGGGTTCCTACAATGAGCAGTTCTTC
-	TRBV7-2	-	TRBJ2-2	CASSITGLTTGELFF	TGTGCCAGCAGCATAACGGGACTCACCACCGGGGAGCTGTTTTTT
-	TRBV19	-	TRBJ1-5	CASSIGQNSNQPQHF	TGTGCCAGTAGTATCGGACAGAATAGCAATCAGCCCCAGCATTTT
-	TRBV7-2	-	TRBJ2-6	CASPVSGANVLTF	TGTGCCAGCCCAGTCTCTGGGGCCAACGTCCTGACTTTC
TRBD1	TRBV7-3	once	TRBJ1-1	CASSLALPPGAGGLGTEAFF	TGTGCCAGCAGCTTGGCTTTGCCACCGGGAGCAGGGGGACTGGGCACTGAAGCTTTCTTT
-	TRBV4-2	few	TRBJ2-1	CASSLRLASSYNEQFF	TGTGCCAGCAGCCTCCGTCTAGCCAGCTCCTACAATGAGCAGTTCTTC